Shown below are 8 T cell receptor beta chains from a single sample sequenced in a study of blood T cell repertoires in COVID-19. The assay was immunoSEQ multiplex PCR, and TCRdb's table has in-frame clones only and misses some. Here the sample spans some 350,000 clones, 80% to 90% being singletons. The sequenced material came from peripheral blood. The receptors stem from a man aged 25-40 years with active or convalescent COVID-19.

The chain employs TRBV19 and TRBJ2-1; TRBD1 agrees at 10 bases. Germline V gene lookup returns CDR1 LNHDA and CDR2 SQIVND (reference sequence). CDR3 length equals 19 residues. V gave up 5 bases and J gave up 0 bases; unmatched junction bases: 13. The CDR3 DNA reads as TGTGCCAGTAGTCTCGGACAGGGGGACGCGGGAGTCTCCTACAATGAGCAGTTCTTC. Protein product: CASSLGQGDAGVSYNEQFF.

In DNA form, the CDR3 reads TGTGCCAGCAGCTTGTCGGGGATTGGCAATCAGCCCCAGCATTTT. Amino acid sequence: CASSLSGIGNQPQHF. This chain links TRBV7-2 with TRBJ1-5, with D hard to call. The V gene's germline CDR1 is SGHTA and CDR2 FQGNSA. The V end was cut by 3 bases, the J end by 2 bases, with 11 bases between. This CDR3 region has 15 residues.

This clone showed up just once. The chain links TRBV24-1 to TRBJ2-7; TRBD1 is a possible D gene (6 bases). Germline V gene sequence: CDR1 KGHDR, CDR2 SFDVKD. V lost 5 bases and J 5 bases, leaving 12 bases between the germline ends. The CDR3 extends over 13 amino acids. CDR3 sequence reads: CATSVKGVHEQYF. CDR3 sequence (DNA): TGTGCCACCAGTGTGAAGGGGGTCCACGAGCAGTACTTC.

This chain uses TRBV5-4 with TRBJ2-7; no definite D call. V was trimmed by 3 bases and J by 7 bases, leaving 11 bases between them. CDR3 length: 12 amino acids. The germline CDR1 and CDR2 sequences are SGHNT and YYREEE (reference sequence). The CDR3 is CASSSPASEQYF. In nucleotides, the CDR3 is TGTGCCAGCAGCTCGCCTGCGTCAGAGCAGTACTTC.

The chain combines TRBV13 with TRBJ2-1; 7 bases fit TRBD1. This CDR3 comprises 17 residues. V lost 4 bases, J lost 4 bases, and 13 bases stayed unmatched. Germline V gene data show CDR1 as PRHDT and CDR2 as FYEKMQ (reference sequence). The CDR3 region has the DNA TGTGCCAGCAGCTCCCTCCGTGACGGCAGGGGGTACAATGAGCAGTTCTTC. It is translated as CASSSLRDGRGYNEQFF.

V gene TRBV12-3 or TRBV12-4 combines with J gene TRBJ2-3, with a possible D match to TRBD1 (5 bases). Between the trimmed V and J ends, which lost 6 bases and 2 bases, there was a span of 9 bases. The CDR3 is 13 amino acids. As DNA, the CDR3 is TGTGCCAGCAGACGACAGAACACAGATACGCAGTATTTT. Protein: CASRRQNTDTQYF.

This clone was seen a few times. J is TRBJ1-6 and V is TRBV6-1; unclear D gene. Looked up from germline, CDR1 is MNHNS and CDR2 is SASEGT. This CDR3 has 17 amino acids. Trimming took off 0 bases at V and 5 bases at J, with 14 bases between the two ends. CDR3 nucleotides: TGTGCCAGCAGTGAAGCCCCGGGAGGGCGACATAATTCACCCCTCCACTTT. Translated, it gives CASSEAPGGRHNSPLHF.

About this clone itself: This same CDR3 is encoded by further DNA sequences in the sample. The CDR3 loop reads CASSQGAYGYTF. Written as DNA, the CDR3 is TGTGCCAGCAGCCAAGGGGCCTATGGCTACACCTTC. V usage is TRBV3-1 (or the pseudogene TRBV3-2) and J usage is TRBJ1-2; unclear D gene. Germline V gene lookup returns CDR1 LGHDT and CDR2 YNNKEL (reference sequence). There are 12 residues in the CDR3. Deletions cut 1 base from V and 4 bases from J, with 4 bases between.